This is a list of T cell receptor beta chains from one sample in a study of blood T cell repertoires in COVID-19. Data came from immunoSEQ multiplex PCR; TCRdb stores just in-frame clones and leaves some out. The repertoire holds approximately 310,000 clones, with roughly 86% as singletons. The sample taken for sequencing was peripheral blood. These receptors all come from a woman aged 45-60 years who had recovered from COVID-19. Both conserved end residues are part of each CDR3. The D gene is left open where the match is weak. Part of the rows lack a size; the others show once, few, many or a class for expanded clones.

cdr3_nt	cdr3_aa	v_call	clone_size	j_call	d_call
TGTGGGCAGAGGATCAATCAGCCCCAGCATTTT	CGQRINQPQHF	TRBV28	NA	TRBJ1-5	NA
TGTGCCAGCACAACACTAGCGGGAGGGGATGAGCAGTTCTTC	CASTTLAGGDEQFF	TRBV18	once	TRBJ2-1	TRBD2
TGTGCCAGCAGTTACGTACAACACTCCTACGAGCAGTACTTC	CASSYVQHSYEQYF	TRBV6-2/TRBV6-3	NA	TRBJ2-7	NA
TGCGCCAGCAGCTTTTTGGGGGCCCAGGTCACAGATACGCAGTATTTT	CASSFLGAQVTDTQYF	TRBV5-1	NA	TRBJ2-3	NA
TGCGCCAGCAGCTTGGGACAGGGGATCACAGATACGCAGTATTTT	CASSLGQGITDTQYF	TRBV5-1	NA	TRBJ2-3	TRBD1
TGTGCCAGCAGCCAGGCCCCAGGAGGGTCACCCCTCCACTTT	CASSQAPGGSPLHF	TRBV3-1/TRBV3-2	NA	TRBJ1-6	NA
TGTGCCAGCAGTTACTTATCGGCGGAGGGCTACACCTTC	CASSYLSAEGYTF	TRBV6-2/TRBV6-3	NA	TRBJ1-2	NA
TGTGCCAGCAGCTTGCCGACGTACTATGGAGCTTTCTTT	CASSLPTYYGAFF	TRBV5-8	NA	TRBJ1-1	NA
TGTGCCATCAGGGCCGGGGAGTACAATGAGCAGTTCTTC	CAIRAGEYNEQFF	TRBV10-3	NA	TRBJ2-1	NA
TGTGCCAGCAGCTTATATTTACAGATCAATCAGCCCCAGCATTTT	CASSLYLQINQPQHF	TRBV7-8	NA	TRBJ1-5	NA
TGTGCCAGCAGTGCGTCACAGGGGGCGCGGGGCACTGAAGCTTTCTTT	CASSASQGARGTEAFF	TRBV27	NA	TRBJ1-1	TRBD1
TGCGCCAGCCTGCAGGGGATTTCTTACCAAGAGACCCAGTACTTC	CASLQGISYQETQYF	TRBV5-1	few	TRBJ2-5	NA
TGCGCCAGCAGCTCCGCCGGGACAGGGGGCGGTGAAGCTTTCTTT	CASSSAGTGGGEAFF	TRBV5-1	NA	TRBJ1-1	TRBD1
TGTGCCAGCAGCCTAGGGGGGACAGCACAAGAGACCCAGTACTTC	CASSLGGTAQETQYF	TRBV7-7	NA	TRBJ2-5	NA
TGCGCCAGCAGCTTGGTAGGGACAGGGGGTCCGACGGGAAACACCATATATTTT	CASSLVGTGGPTGNTIYF	TRBV5-1	NA	TRBJ1-3	TRBD1
TGTGCCTGGAGTCGGGAGGGGAATGAAAAACTGTTTTTT	CAWSREGNEKLFF	TRBV30	NA	TRBJ1-4	NA
TGTGCCAGCAGTGTAACAGGGGGCGTCGCTGAAGCTTTCTTT	CASSVTGGVAEAFF	TRBV28	NA	TRBJ1-1	TRBD1
TGTGCCTGGAGCGCAGGGGTTGGGGCTTTCTTT	CAWSAGVGAFF	TRBV30	NA	TRBJ1-1	NA
TGTGCCAGCAGCCAAGAACGCAGGGGTGAGACCCAGTACTTC	CASSQERRGETQYF	TRBV3-1/TRBV3-2	NA	TRBJ2-5	NA
TGTGCCAGCAGCCAGATCAGGGCAGGCTACAATGAGCAGTTCTTC	CASSQIRAGYNEQFF	TRBV3-1/TRBV3-2	NA	TRBJ2-1	NA
TGTGCCACCAGCAGGGAGACAGTTAATGAAAAACTGTTTTTT	CATSRETVNEKLFF	TRBV15	NA	TRBJ1-4	NA
TGTGCCAGTAAGGTCTATAGCGGCGGCAGGGAGCAGTTCTTC	CASKVYSGGREQFF	TRBV19	NA	TRBJ2-1	NA
TGTGCCAGCAGCCCTGACAGGAACACCGGGGAGCTGTTTTTT	CASSPDRNTGELFF	TRBV7-7	NA	TRBJ2-2	NA
TGTGCCAGCAGCGGGGGGACCGGGAGCTCGGGTGGGACCCAGTACTTC	CASSGGTGSSGGTQYF	TRBV5-4	NA	TRBJ2-5	NA
TGTGCCACCGCGGGAGGCGCGGGAGATACGCAGTATTTT	CATAGGAGDTQYF	TRBV2	NA	TRBJ2-3	TRBD2
TGCGCCAGCAGCCAGGTCCAGGTGGGGCCCTACGAGCAGTACTTC	CASSQVQVGPYEQYF	TRBV4-1	NA	TRBJ2-7	NA
TGTGCCAGCAGCCCCCAGGGAGGCCCCTACGAGCAGTACTTC	CASSPQGGPYEQYF	TRBV9	NA	TRBJ2-7	NA
TGTGCCAGCAGTTACGGCTTGAACACAGATACGCAGTATTTT	CASSYGLNTDTQYF	TRBV6-5	NA	TRBJ2-3	NA
TGTGCCAGCAGCCCCCAGCGGTCCTACGAGCAGTACTTC	CASSPQRSYEQYF	TRBV7-2	NA	TRBJ2-7	NA
TGTGCCAGCAGTCCCTTGGGACAGGGGGCAAGTCAGCCCCAGCATTTT	CASSPLGQGASQPQHF	TRBV27	NA	TRBJ1-5	TRBD1
TGTGCCAGCCATACTAGCGGGTCCTACGAGCAGTACTTC	CASHTSGSYEQYF	TRBV27	NA	TRBJ2-7	TRBD2
TGTGCCAGTAGTATCCTGCGTGGCAATGAGCAGTTCTTC	CASSILRGNEQFF	TRBV19	NA	TRBJ2-1	NA
TGTGCCACCTCGACCTCCGGGACAGCAGATACGCAGTATTTT	CATSTSGTADTQYF	TRBV28	NA	TRBJ2-3	TRBD1
TGTGCCACCAGCCCAGGGACTAGCGGGATCGATGAGCAGTTCTTC	CATSPGTSGIDEQFF	TRBV15	once	TRBJ2-1	TRBD2
TGTGCCAGCAGCCGGGGCCTGAACACTGAAGCTTTCTTT	CASSRGLNTEAFF	TRBV7-8	NA	TRBJ1-1	NA
TGTGCCAGCAGCCAATTAGCGGGAGAGACCTACAATGAGCAGTTCTTC	CASSQLAGETYNEQFF	TRBV3-1/TRBV3-2	NA	TRBJ2-1	TRBD2
TGCGCCAGCAGCCAATGGGACAGCAACTATGGCTACACCTTC	CASSQWDSNYGYTF	TRBV4-3	NA	TRBJ1-2	TRBD1
TGCGCCAGCAGCTTGGAGAGCGGGAGGGCTGGCGAGCAGTACTTC	CASSLESGRAGEQYF	TRBV5-1	NA	TRBJ2-7	TRBD2
TGTGCCTGGAGTGTACCAGGTATGAACACTGAAGCTTTCTTT	CAWSVPGMNTEAFF	TRBV30	NA	TRBJ1-1	NA
NA	CASSTRQYVGGGYTF	TRBV9	NA	TRBJ1-2	NA
TGTGCCAGCAGCCGGGGGGGAGTTCAACAGTACTTC	CASSRGGVQQYF	TRBV11-3	NA	TRBJ2-7	TRBD2
TGTGCCACTCACAAGGAGGGGTCGTTCTCGTTATATGAGCAGTTCTTC	CATHKEGSFSLYEQFF	TRBV10-3	NA	TRBJ2-1	NA